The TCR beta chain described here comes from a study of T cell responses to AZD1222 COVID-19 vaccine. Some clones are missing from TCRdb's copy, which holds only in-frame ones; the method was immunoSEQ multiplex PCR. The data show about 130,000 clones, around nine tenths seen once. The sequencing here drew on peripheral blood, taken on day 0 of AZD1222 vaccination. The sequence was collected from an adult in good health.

CDR3 nucleotide sequence: TGCAGCGTTGAGAGTGCTATGAACACTGAAGCTTTCTTT. It yields the protein CSVESAMNTEAFF. The chain uses TRBV29-1 and TRBJ1-1; no clear D. Germline loops: CDR1 SQVTM, CDR2 ANQGSEA. This CDR3 has 13 residues. V was shortened by 3 bases and J by 0 bases, with 8 bases between the two germline ends.